These 23 T cell receptor beta chains originate from one sample sequenced in a study of graft-versus-host responses after intestinal transplantation. Their specific antigens are unknown. Assay: immunoSEQ multiplex PCR; the TCRdb copy retains only in-frame clones and omits some. This sample has about 110,000 clones, with roughly nine tenths found just once. The sequencing here drew on unstimulated CD4+ T cells sorted from spleen or lymph node cells, taken before transplant. All receptors derive from a human donor who was the organ donor for an intestinal transplant.

The DNA of the CDR3 is TGCGCCAGCAGGCCCGGGACTGGTACGTCCAGCACAGATACGCAGTATTTT. Protein sequence: CASRPGTGTSSTDTQYF. This chain links TRBV10-1 with TRBJ2-3; a weak D match, TRBD2 (6 bases). V dropped 6 bases and J dropped 0 bases, with 19 bases sitting between them. Per the germline V gene, CDR1 is WNHNN and CDR2 is SYGVQD (reference sequence). The CDR3 length is 17 residues.

The chain has TRBV5-1 and TRBJ2-7; 10 positions agree with TRBD2. Germline CDR1 SGHRS, CDR2 YFSETQ. This CDR3 is 17 amino acids long. V was pared by 1 base and J by 2 bases, with 9 bases of the junction left unmatched. The CDR3: CASSLSPLAGRTYEQYF. In DNA, the CDR3 is TGCGCCAGCAGCTTGTCTCCACTAGCGGGACGCACCTACGAGCAGTACTTC.

This chain uses TRBV12-5 with TRBJ1-2, with D perhaps TRBD1 (5 bases). V shed 0 bases and J shed 0 bases, with 23 bases lying between them. CDR3 length equals 20 residues. Germline V CDR1 and CDR2: LGHNT, FRNRAP. The CDR3 here is CASGLVPLGGRTSSNYGYTF. The CDR3 bases are TGTGCTAGTGGTTTGGTACCTCTGGGGGGAAGGACAAGCTCTAACTATGGCTACACCTTC. The full variable domain, its missing parts supplied by reference TRBV12-5 and TRBJ1-2, is DARVTQTPRHKVTEMGQEVTMRCQPILGHNTVFWYRQTMMQGLELLAYFRNRAPLDDSGMPKDRFSAEMPDATLATLKIQPSEPRDSAVYFCASGLVPLGGRTSSNYGYTFGSGTRLTVV.

CDR3 region: CATSSYGQGLDEKLFF. CDR3 sequence (DNA): TGTGCCACCAGCAGCTACGGACAGGGACTGGATGAAAAACTGTTTTTT. The V gene is TRBV15, the J gene TRBJ1-4; TRBD1 matches at 8 bases. CDR1 LNHNV and CDR2 YYDKDF come from the germline V gene (reference sequence). The CDR3 extends over 16 amino acids. V was pared by 3 bases and J by 6 bases, with 9 bases of the junction left unmatched.

The rearrangement joins TRBV6-1 to TRBJ2-7; TRBD1 matches at 9 bases. This CDR3 has 15 amino acids. J lost 4 bases, V lost 7 bases, and 11 bases had no gene match. Germline V gene data show CDR1 as MNHNS and CDR2 as SASEGT. The CDR3 reads CASNLRTGEVYEQYF. The CDR3 nucleotides are TGTGCCAGCAACTTACGGACAGGGGAAGTATACGAGCAGTACTTC.

The J gene is TRBJ2-7, the V gene TRBV19, with 14 bases matching TRBD2. Germline CDR1 and CDR2: LNHDA and SQIVND (reference sequence). The CDR3 has 17 residues. J lost 0 bases, V lost 4 bases, and 5 bases had no gene match. DNA for the CDR3: TGTGCCAGTAGTAGACTAGCGGGAGGGATTATCTCCTACGAGCAGTACTTC. Amino acids: CASSRLAGGIISYEQYF.

The CDR3 reads CASSFDRDYSPLHF. The CDR3 region has the DNA TGTGCCAGCAGCTTTGACAGGGATTATTCACCCCTCCACTTT. V is TRBV27 and J is TRBJ1-6; TRBD1 aligns across 7 bases. CDR1 and CDR2 from the germline V gene are MNHEY and SMNVEV (reference sequence). J was trimmed by 8 bases and V by 6 bases; bases with no gene match: 7. The CDR3 totals 14 residues.

The V gene is TRBV4-1, the J gene TRBJ2-7; no clear D. V was clipped by 3 bases and J by 3 bases, with 15 bases between them. CDR3 length: 15 residues. Germline values: CDR1 MGHRA, CDR2 YSYEKL. CDR3 sequence reads: CASSQARLRIYEQYF. CDR3 DNA sequence: TGCGCCAGCAGCCAGGCCCGACTGAGGATCTACGAGCAGTACTTC.

This chain uses TRBV15 with TRBJ2-7; D perhaps matches TRBD1 (6 bases). CDR3 length: 14 amino acids. V was shortened by 1 base and J by 0 bases, with 7 bases between the two germline ends. Germline CDR1 and CDR2: LNHNV and YYDKDF (reference sequence). The CDR3 reads CATSRVQGSYEQYF. DNA for the CDR3: TGTGCCACCAGCAGAGTACAGGGCTCCTACGAGCAGTACTTC.

V gene TRBV19 combines with J gene TRBJ2-7; 8 nucleotides line up with TRBD1. The CDR3 is 11 residues long. Germline V CDR1 and CDR2: LNHDA, SQIVND (reference sequence). Trimming took 4 bases from V and 11 from J; bases not matched to a gene: 4. CDR3 loop: CASSRGTGKYF. CDR3 in DNA: TGTGCCAGTAGTAGGGGGACAGGTAAGTACTTC.

The genes are TRBV18 and TRBJ1-3, with D uncertain. Germline V gives CDR1 KGHSH, CDR2 LQKENI. The CDR3 loop spans 15 amino acids. The V and J ends lost 5 bases and 0 bases respectively, with 11 bases between them. The CDR3 spells CASSTGPDSGNTIYF. The DNA for the CDR3 is TGTGCCAGCTCAACCGGTCCCGACTCTGGAAACACCATATATTTT.

The chain carries TRBV2 and TRBJ1-2; 7 bases match TRBD1. Per the germline V gene, CDR1 is SNHLY and CDR2 is FYNNEI. The CDR3 spans 15 residues. V lost 7 bases and J lost 0; bases outside the gene matches: 8. Here the CDR3 DNA reads TGTGCCAGCACCCTTAAAACAGGGGCTAACTATGGCTACACCTTC. Translation gives CASTLKTGANYGYTF.

This chain uses TRBV5-1 with TRBJ2-1; perhaps TRBD2 as D (6 bases). Germline values: CDR1 SGHRS, CDR2 YFSETQ. The CDR3 extends over 14 amino acids. V was pared by 10 bases and J by 0 bases, with 14 bases between. The CDR3 sequence is CACGAGRSYNEQFF. CDR3 bases: TGCGCCTGCGGGGCGGGACGCTCCTACAATGAGCAGTTCTTC.

The genes are TRBV30 and TRBJ2-3; D is unresolved. V lost 0 bases, J lost 6 bases, and 16 bases lay in between. The germline gives CDR1 GTSNPN, CDR2 SVGIG (reference sequence). This CDR3 has 15 amino acids. CDR3 sequence reads: CAWSVLLNPPDTQYF. In DNA, the CDR3 is TGTGCCTGGAGTGTACTCCTCAACCCTCCGGATACGCAGTATTTT.

The rearrangement uses TRBV10-3 and TRBJ2-7, with D possibly being TRBD1 or TRBD2 (6 bases each). Germline CDR1 ENHRY, CDR2 SYGVKD. The CDR3 consists of 13 residues. With 6 bases removed from V and 0 bases from J, the gap between germline ends came to 9 bases. The CDR3 region has the DNA TGTGCCATCAGAGGGGGGCCCTCCTACGAGCAGTACTTC. Amino acid sequence: CAIRGGPSYEQYF.

The genes are TRBV9 and TRBJ2-1, with 9 bases fitting TRBD2. Germline values: CDR1 SGDLS, CDR2 YYNGEE. V lost 0 bases and J lost 2; bases outside the gene matches: 3. The CDR3 consists of 16 residues. CDR3 sequence reads: CASSVVAGVTYNEQFF. CDR3 bases: TGTGCCAGCAGCGTAGTAGCGGGAGTAACCTACAATGAGCAGTTCTTC.

The chain recombines TRBV5-1 with TRBJ2-1; D perhaps matches TRBD2 (6 bases). Per germline, CDR1 SGHRS and CDR2 YFSETQ. Trimming pared 3 bases from V and 10 bases from J, leaving 17 bases between. This CDR3 region has 14 residues. The CDR3 DNA reads TGCGCCAGCAGCTCGGGACTCTACTCGGGGGAGCAGTTCTTC. This encodes CASSSGLYSGEQFF. Based on the CDR3 plus reference TRBV5-1 and TRBJ2-1, the full variable domain is KAGVTQTPRYLIKTRGQQVTLSCSPISGHRSVSWYQQTPGQGLQFLFEYFSETQRNKGNFPGRFSGRQFSNSRSEMNVSTLELGDSALYLCASSSGLYSGEQFFGPGTRLTVL.

J is TRBJ1-2 and V is TRBV7-2; D unclear. Germline V gives CDR1 SGHTA, CDR2 FQGNSA. There are 17 residues in the CDR3. Trimming shortened V by 1 base and J by 1 base, and 16 bases separated the two germline ends. The DNA of the CDR3 is TGTGCCAGCAGCTTAGGTGTGGCAGGAAAAAATAACTATGGCTACACCTTC. It is translated as CASSLGVAGKNNYGYTF.

This chain uses TRBV7-2 with TRBJ2-7, with 8 bases identical to TRBD2. V trimming: 4 bases; J trimming: 9 bases; junction bases outside the gene matches: 20. The germline V gene has CDR1 SGHTA and CDR2 FQGNSA. There are 17 residues in the CDR3. The CDR3 DNA reads as TGTGCCAGCAGCTCGAGAAGTCTACGGGAGGGCCCACACGGGCAGTACTTC. Residues: CASSSRSLREGPHGQYF.

Concerning this clone: Other DNA sequences in this specimen translate into the identical CDR3. The V and J genes are TRBV5-1 and TRBJ2-3; D not resolved. Deletions cut 0 bases from V and 1 base from J, with 6 bases between. The CDR3 covers 14 residues. Looked up from germline, CDR1 is SGHRS and CDR2 is YFSETQ. CDR3 amino acids: CASSLGGRTDTQYF. The CDR3 DNA follows: TGCGCCAGCAGCTTGGGCGGACGCACAGATACGCAGTATTTT.

This clone was picked up one time. DNA for the CDR3: TGTGCCAGCAGTTTATCCGGGGGGCGCATGAACACTGAAGCTTTCTTT. Translated, it gives CASSLSGGRMNTEAFF. The gene calls are TRBV27 and TRBJ1-1; tentatively, D is TRBD1 (6 bases). The CDR3 spans 16 residues. V was pared by 0 bases and J by 0 bases, with 11 bases between. Germline values: CDR1 MNHEY, CDR2 SMNVEV (reference sequence).

Here the CDR3 DNA reads TGTGCCAGCAGCGCTCTAGCCCAAAACTGGAATGAGCAGTTCTTC. This encodes CASSALAQNWNEQFF. This chain joins TRBV9 and TRBJ2-1; D perhaps matches TRBD2 (5 bases). V lost 3 bases to trimming and J lost 7 bases, with 17 bases between them. Germline V gene sequence: CDR1 SGDLS, CDR2 YYNGEE. CDR3 size: 15 residues.

The J gene is TRBJ2-4, the V gene TRBV5-4; no clear D. CDR3 size: 16 residues. Trimming left V 2 bases short and J 0 bases short, with 12 bases between. The germline gives CDR1 SGHNT, CDR2 YYREEE (reference sequence). CDR3 bases: TGTGCCAGCAGCTTTCCTGACCAACTAGCCAAAAACATTCAGTACTTC. Its protein is CASSFPDQLAKNIQYF.